Each of the 8 T cell receptor beta chains below was sequenced from the same sample in a study of T-cell reconstitution after alpha-beta-depleted transplantation in children. Unique molecular identifiers were incorporated into the prepared TCRbeta library. TCRdb analysed the PCR reads with MiXCR anew, one entry per CDR3 protein. The data show about 350,000 distinct CDR3 sequences, with under 20% seen just once and just over 40% held by the top ten. The sample in question was PBMCs, mostly from graft donor cells, obtained 360 days after TCRalphabeta/CD19-depleted stem cell transplant. The receptors stem from a male patient aged 2-9 years who had a stem cell transplant for acute lymphoblastic leukemia, so the T cells may come from the graft donor.

The rearrangement links TRBV18 to TRBJ1-1; no firm D call. The CDR3 covers 14 residues. The ends were cut back, 2 bases at V and 0 bases at J, with 7 bases in the middle. The germline V gene has CDR1 KGHSH and CDR2 LQKENI. CDR3 region: CASSPVEVNTEAFF. Here the CDR3 DNA reads TGTGCCAGCTCACCAGTGGAGGTGAACACTGAAGCTTTCTTT.

This clonotype was observed a few times. The rearrangement joins TRBV6-2 or TRBV6-3 to TRBJ1-1; unclear D gene. The V gene's germline CDR1 is MNHEY and CDR2 SVGEGT. V was pared by 2 bases and J by 10 bases, with 14 bases between. The CDR3 runs 13 residues. The CDR3, as DNA: TGTGCCAGCAGTTACCGAGATTCATCCCCAGCTTTCTTT. This translates into CASSYRDSSPAFF.

This clonotype was seen many times. The genes are TRBV29-1 and TRBJ2-3; tentatively, D is TRBD1 (6 bases). V gave up 7 bases and J gave up 0 bases, with 14 bases separating them. The length of the CDR3 is 14 residues. Germline V gives CDR1 SQVTM, CDR2 ANQGSEA. The chain's CDR3 is CSGQWDMSTDTQYF. For the CDR3, the DNA is TGCAGCGGTCAGTGGGACATGAGCACAGATACGCAGTATTTT.

This clonotype was seen at least ten times. The chain combines TRBV4-1 with TRBJ2-3, with D uncertain. CDR1 and CDR2 from the germline V gene are MGHRA and YSYEKL. There are 14 residues in the CDR3. Trimming took 2 bases from V and 2 from J, leaving 8 bases between them. Written as DNA, the CDR3 is TGCGCCAGCAGCCAATCCGGATACACAGATACGCAGTATTTT. Translating gives CASSQSGYTDTQYF.

Ten or more counts support this clonotype. The rearrangement uses TRBV24-1 and TRBJ2-2; no definite D call. Trimming took 3 bases from V and 7 from J, leaving 11 bases between them. Germline CDR1 reads KGHDR; CDR2 reads SFDVKD. The CDR3 loop spans 14 amino acids. CDR3 amino acids: CATSDPGPGGELFF. Here the CDR3 DNA reads TGTGCCACCAGTGATCCGGGCCCTGGCGGGGAGCTGTTTTTT.

A few counts support this clonotype. The V and J genes are TRBV28 and TRBJ2-7, with 8 bases that match TRBD1. The CDR3 totals 16 residues. Looked up from germline, CDR1 is MDHEN and CDR2 is SYDVKM. J lost 3 bases, V lost 1 base, and 8 bases had no gene match. This CDR3 is CASSLSEGQDIYEQYF. CDR3 in DNA: TGTGCCAGCAGTTTATCAGAGGGACAGGACATCTACGAGCAGTACTTC. The full variable domain, with the rest looked up from reference TRBV28 and TRBJ2-7, is DVKVTQSSRYLVKRTGEKVFLECVQDMDHENMFWYRQDPGLGLRLIYFSYDVKMKEKGDIPEGYSVSREKKERFSLILESASTNQTSMYLCASSLSEGQDIYEQYFGPGTRLTVT.

This clonotype was seen a handful of times. This chain joins TRBV12-3 or TRBV12-4 and TRBJ2-5, with unresolved D. Trimming removed 4 bases at V and 5 bases at J, with 23 bases between. The CDR3 runs to 17 residues. CDR3 nucleotides: TGTGCCAGCAGTTACCCTCGCGTTGAACCCAGCAGGGAGACCCAGTACTTC. It translates to CASSYPRVEPSRETQYF.

The V gene is TRBV6-5, the J gene TRBJ2-1, with 13 positions matching TRBD2. Germline-derived CDR1 and CDR2 are MNHEY and SVGAGI. Unmatched junction bases numbered 2, after V lost 6 bases and J lost 6 bases. The CDR3 is made up of 14 amino acids. The CDR3 region has the DNA TGTGCCAGCAGGGGACTAGCGGGGATCAATGAGCAGTTCTTC. This translates into CASRGLAGINEQFF.